This TCR beta chain was documented in a study of T cell repertoires in cytomegalovirus infection. Points from the study as a whole: The ex vivo response was dominated by HLA-C-restricted CMV-specific TCR beta clonotypes.

Notes on this clonotype: The antigen remains unidentified.

In TCRdb, the reads were re-called with MiXCR into one record per CDR3 protein. The sample comprises 400,000 or so distinct CDR3 sequences, 18% of which are singletons, and around 8.6% rests with the top ten. The CDR3 runs to 13 residues. V lost 6 bases to trimming and J lost 8 bases, with 14 bases between them. The sample taken for sequencing was PBMCs. This receptor was identified in a human donor in good health (CMV status not recorded). Some clones in this sample may be carry-over from other donors' samples. The J gene is TRBJ1-5, the V gene TRBV12-3 or TRBV12-4; maybe TRBD1 (5 bases). CDR3 in DNA: TGTGCCAGCAGCAACGTGGGGGGGAAGCCCCAGCATTTT. Protein sequence: CASSNVGGKPQHF.